This T cell receptor beta chain was retrieved from a study of cytomegalovirus exposure and HLA in healthy donors. The V segment lost 6 bases and the J segment 3 bases; nucleotides outside the gene matches: 3. CDR3 length equals 14 residues. The V gene's germline CDR1 is MNHEY and CDR2 SVGAGI. Primers included in the PCR were 60 Vbeta and 13 Jbeta primers. Using immunoSEQ multiplex PCR, the repertoire was profiled, and TCRdb retains in-frame clones only, with some absent. The sample records 150,000 to 200,000 clones, roughly four fifths being singletons. The sequenced sample was PBMCs. The TCR was taken from a girl between 5 and 17 years old in good health and CMV-seropositive. The rearrangement uses TRBV6-5 and TRBJ1-2; 11 nucleotides match TRBD1. Written as DNA, the CDR3 is TGTGCCAGCAGGGGGACAGGGGGTGACTATGGCTACACCTTC. This codes for CASRGTGGDYGYTF.